The 8 T cell receptor beta chains given below trace back to one sample, sequenced in a study of blood T cell repertoires in COVID-19. Profiling relied on immunoSEQ multiplex PCR, and the TCRdb table lists in-frame clones only, not all of them. Of 100,000 to 150,000 clones listed, 88% were seen once; the top ten hold over 1%. Sequencing input: peripheral blood. These receptors were obtained from a woman older than 75 with acute or convalescent COVID-19.

The chain combines TRBV2 with TRBJ2-2; 8 nucleotides align to TRBD1. The CDR3 extends over 14 amino acids. Losses at the gene ends were 6 bases for V and 4 bases for J; bases not matched to a gene: 4. Germline CDR1 reads SNHLY; CDR2 reads FYNNEI. The CDR3 DNA sequence: TGTGCCAGCAGCGGGGACAGGATCACCGGGGAGCTGTTTTTT. Its protein product is CASSGDRITGELFF.

This clone was seen just once. This chain connects TRBV25-1 to TRBJ2-1; 8 positions agree with TRBD2. This CDR3 has 14 amino acids. The trim removed 6 bases at V and 4 bases at J, leaving 5 bases unmatched. Germline CDR1 is MGHDK and CDR2 is SYGVNS. CDR3 nucleotides: TGTGCCAGCAGGTCAGCGGGGGTATACAATGAGCAGTTCTTC. This encodes CASRSAGVYNEQFF.

This clone was detected only a few times. The chain is built from TRBV5-8 and TRBJ2-1, with TRBD2 matching 7 bases. Germline V gene lookup returns CDR1 SGHTS and CDR2 YDEGEE. This CDR3 region has 19 residues. Germline trimming cut 2 bases from V and 7 bases from J; bases unmatched to any gene: 21. Here the CDR3 DNA reads TGTGCCAGCAGCTTAAAGTGGGGGGTCCTGGCGGGAGAACGAAATGAGCAGTTCTTC. It translates to CASSLKWGVLAGERNEQFF.

This clone occurred a few times. The chain has TRBV2 and TRBJ1-2; D perhaps matches TRBD1 (5 bases). The CDR3 has 14 residues. CDR1 and CDR2 (germline): SNHLY, FYNNEI. Trimming shortened V by 0 bases and J by 4 bases, and 9 bases separated the two germline ends. CDR3 sequence: CASSEALQGYGYTF. The CDR3 DNA reads as TGTGCCAGCAGTGAAGCGCTTCAGGGCTATGGCTACACCTTC. Combining the CDR3 with reference TRBV2 and TRBJ1-2 gives the whole variable domain EPEVTQTPSHQVTQMGQEVILRCVPISNHLYFYWYRQILGQKVEFLVSFYNNEISEKSEIFDDQFSVERPDGSNFTLKIRSTKLEDSAMYFCASSEALQGYGYTFGSGTRLTVV.

V and J are TRBV28 and TRBJ1-5; no clear D. The CDR3 runs to 13 residues. The V and J ends lost 6 bases and 0 bases respectively, with 6 bases between them. CDR1 MDHEN and CDR2 SYDVKM come from the germline V gene. CDR3 coding DNA: TGTGCCAGCAGAGCCGATAGCAATCAGCCCCAGCATTTT. It yields the protein CASRADSNQPQHF. Variable domain in full (rest from reference TRBV28 and TRBJ1-5): DVKVTQSSRYLVKRTGEKVFLECVQDMDHENMFWYRQDPGLGLRLIYFSYDVKMKEKGDIPEGYSVSREKKERFSLILESASTNQTSMYLCASRADSNQPQHFGDGTRLSIL.

This chain connects TRBV5-4 to TRBJ2-3; 10 bases fit TRBD1. V lost 4 bases and J lost 2; bases outside the gene matches: 7. This CDR3 has 16 amino acids. Germline CDR1 reads SGHNT; CDR2 reads YYREEE (reference sequence). CDR3 sequence: CASSPRDRGFTDTQYF. As DNA, the CDR3 is TGTGCCAGCAGCCCTCGGGACAGGGGATTCACAGATACGCAGTATTTT.

This chain connects TRBV3-1 (or the pseudogene TRBV3-2) to TRBJ2-1, with TRBD2 identical over 12 bases. V was pared by 6 bases and J by 4 bases, with 4 bases of the junction left unmatched. The CDR3 is 15 residues long. Germline V lookup: CDR1 LGHDT, CDR2 YNNKEL (reference sequence). The CDR3 DNA is TGTGCCAGCAGACGACTAGCGGGGGAGTACAATGAGCAGTTCTTC. The encoded protein is CASRRLAGEYNEQFF.

The rearrangement uses TRBV19 and TRBJ1-2, with no clear D. Germline CDR1 LNHDA, CDR2 SQIVND (reference sequence). Trimming cost V 7 bases and J 8 bases, with 20 bases left between them. This CDR3 comprises 14 residues. DNA of the CDR3: TGTGCCAGTACCACAGTCGGGGTAGGTTCGGGCTACACCTTC. It is translated as CASTTVGVGSGYTF.